The T cell receptor (beta chain) described here comes from a study of OX40 agonist ivuxolimab in advanced cancers. Across the study: Dose-escalation cases comprised hepatocellular carcinoma, melanoma, renal cell or head and neck cancer. Study-wide results and caveats: Dosing at 0.1 to 3.0 mg/kg was accompanied by clonal expansion of CD4+ and CD8+ blood T cells by week 6.

Sequenced by immunoSEQ multiplex PCR; TCRdb stores in-frame clones only, minus some. This sample yields some 64,000 clones, of which approximately 81% are seen a single time; approximately 0.57% belongs to the top ten. V trimming: 5 bases; J trimming: 7 bases; junction bases outside the gene matches: 17. CDR1 and CDR2 (germline): SGHTA, FQGTGA. CDR3 length: 17 amino acids. With regard to this clone: Its antigen is unidentified.

The sequencing here drew on CD4+ or CD8+ T cells sorted from blood, taken in a trial of the OX40 agonist ivuxolimab. V is TRBV7-3 and J is TRBJ2-1; 7 positions match TRBD1. The sequence was obtained from an adult with an advanced solid tumor such as melanoma, head and neck, liver or kidney cancer. DNA for the CDR3: TGTGCCAGCAGCCCCGCAGGCAGGGGGATAGTTGGGAATGAGCAGTTCTTC. Its translation: CASSPAGRGIVGNEQFF.